These 10 T cell receptor beta chains were sequenced from one sample in a study of control samples from healthy donors and cancer patients (dated by TCRdb to the early 2020s). Libraries were built with the immunoSEQ multiplex PCR assay. TCRdb obtained this table from immuneACCESS and retained in-frame rearrangements with V and J assigned. These tables miss some clones; where compared with another copy, unresolved V genes account for less than half of the shortfall, and the remainder is unexplained. The sample yields 25,000 to 35,000 clones; 91% were counted once. The top ten constitute 12% of the sample. Input material: PBMCs. These receptor sequences come from a man in his fifties or sixties with lung cancer.

The V and J genes are TRBV5-8 and TRBJ2-3; 16 bases line up with TRBD2. The CDR3 runs 16 residues. CDR1 and CDR2 (germline): SGHTS, YDEGEE. Germline trimming cut 5 bases from V and 5 bases from J; bases unmatched to any gene: 5. CDR3 nucleotides: TGTGCCAGCAGATACGGGACTAGCGGGGGGGTAGATACGCAGTATTTT. This gives the protein CASRYGTSGGVDTQYF.

Written as DNA, the CDR3 is TGTGCCAGCAGTGAGGGGGGCTATGGCTACACCTTC. Residues: CASSEGGYGYTF. The chain is built from TRBV6-1 and TRBJ1-2, with a possible D match to TRBD1 (5 bases). The germline V gene encodes CDR1 MNHNS and CDR2 SASEGT. The CDR3 runs to 12 residues. V was trimmed by 3 bases and J by 4 bases, leaving 6 bases between them.

The chain joins TRBV4-3 to TRBJ2-5, with D hard to call. The V and J ends lost 0 bases and 5 bases respectively, with 16 bases between them. CDR1 and CDR2 from the germline V gene are LGHNA and YSLEER. The CDR3 runs to 16 residues. The CDR3 spells CASSQELWGTGETQYF. CDR3 sequence (DNA): TGCGCCAGCAGCCAAGAACTTTGGGGAACCGGGGAGACCCAGTACTTC.

This chain connects TRBV6-2 or TRBV6-3 to TRBJ2-5; 7 bases are shared with TRBD2. The CDR3 spans 13 residues. Trimming cost V 6 bases and J 9 bases; bases outside gene matches: 10. Germline values: CDR1 MNHEY, CDR2 SVGEGT. The CDR3 coding sequence is TGTGCCAGCAGCTCCCTCCACGCGGGGGCCCAGTACTTC. It encodes CASSSLHAGAQYF.

The gene calls are TRBV2 and TRBJ2-1; 8 bases map to TRBD1. J lost 7 bases, V lost 3 bases, and 2 bases had no gene match. CDR1 and CDR2 from the germline V gene are SNHLY and FYNNEI. This CDR3 has 13 amino acids. CDR3 amino acids: CASSDWTGNEQFF. The CDR3 nucleotides read TGTGCCAGCAGTGACTGGACAGGGAATGAGCAGTTCTTC.

The J gene is TRBJ1-1, the V gene TRBV30, with TRBD1 identical over 8 bases. CDR1 and CDR2 from the germline V gene are GTSNPN and SVGIG (reference sequence). V lost 7 bases, J lost 4 bases, and 2 bases stayed unmatched. This CDR3 has 11 amino acids. CDR3 bases: TGTGCCTTTGACAGGGGCACTGAAGCTTTCTTT. This translates into CAFDRGTEAFF.

The V call is TRBV6-5, the J call TRBJ1-3; TRBD1 agrees at 7 bases. Trimming removed 11 bases from V and 5 bases from J; junction bases left unmatched: 12. Germline V gene lookup returns CDR1 MNHEY and CDR2 SVGAGI. There are 14 residues in the CDR3. CDR3 in DNA: TGTGCCGGAAGACAGGGTGCTACCCGAAACACCATATATTTT. It encodes CAGRQGATRNTIYF.

This chain joins TRBV6-1 and TRBJ2-2; D is uncertain. This CDR3 is 16 amino acids long. V dropped 0 bases and J dropped 7 bases, with 15 bases sitting between them. CDR1 MNHNS and CDR2 SASEGT come from the germline V gene. As DNA, the CDR3 is TGTGCCAGCAGTGAAGCGTTTAGGAAGTCTGGCGGGGAGCTGTTTTTT. It encodes CASSEAFRKSGGELFF.

The chain employs TRBV5-1 and TRBJ1-1, with 9 bases that match TRBD1. This CDR3 is built from 13 residues. Trimming took 3 bases from V and 8 from J; bases not matched to a gene: 5. Germline values: CDR1 SGHRS, CDR2 YFSETQ. CDR3 residues: CASSSADRGEAFF. The CDR3 nucleotides are TGCGCCAGCAGCTCGGCGGACAGGGGCGAAGCTTTCTTT.

This clone came up a few times. V is TRBV28 and J is TRBJ2-2; 10 nucleotides align to TRBD2. In germline, CDR1 is MDHEN, CDR2 SYDVKM. This CDR3 is built from 15 residues. Trimming took 5 bases from V and 3 from J; bases not matched to a gene: 3. CDR3: CASSPTSGYTGELFF. CDR3 sequence (DNA): TGTGCCAGCAGTCCGACTAGCGGGTACACCGGGGAGCTGTTTTTT.